This T cell receptor (beta chain) is from a study of tumor-infiltrating lymphocytes in primary liver carcinoma. The overall study: Participating patients were men and women between 30 and 69 years old.

The researchers produced TCR beta cDNA from roughly 550 ng total RNA with a constant-region primer. Construction of TCR beta libraries relied on three successive nested multiplex PCR rounds employing slightly modified ARM-PCR. TCRdb re-derived calls from the multiplex PCR reads in MiXCR, one entry per CDR3 protein. The sample contains roughly 32,000 distinct CDR3 sequences, around 74% of which appear only once. This clonotype was counted once. Antigen specificity is unknown. Because the CDR3's place on the DNA is in doubt, the DNA is left out and the CDR3 is given as listed by TCRdb. Regarding the study as a whole: Compared with tumor region pairs, tumor-adjacent and tumor-blood pairs overlapped less. Top clones occupying all five tumor regions numbered only about 7.5-25%.

For each extraction, RNA and DNA were obtained together from approximately 20-30 mg of unsorted bulk tissue. Viable tumor cells exceeded 85% in all tumor samples. The source material was liver tumor tissue from sampling region 4. Documented subset: tumor region T4, right-lateral pole. This TCR came from a man aged 35 to 55 with primary liver carcinoma and hepatitis B virus infection.

This CDR3 reads CASSPVGQGAEELSF. The gene calls are TRBV12-3 or TRBV12-4 and TRBJ2-2; the table calls TRBD1, which could not be checked here. Ends included, the CDR3 has 15 residues.